These 17 T cell receptor beta chains were all obtained from the same sample, sequenced in a study of T-cell reconstitution after alpha-beta-depleted transplantation in children. It was with unique molecular identifiers that the TCRbeta library was prepared. TCRdb reanalysed the PCR reads using MiXCR and keeps one entry per CDR3 protein. The sample has hundreds of thousands of distinct CDR3 sequences; around 13% are singletons. The material sequenced was PBMCs, taken before TCRalphabeta/CD19-depleted stem cell transplant. The receptors derive from a girl aged 2 to 10 with congenital amegakaryocytic thrombocytopenia, due to receive a stem cell transplant.

This clonotype turned up a few times. The gene calls are TRBV5-1 and TRBJ1-1; D call uncertain. The V gene's germline CDR1 is SGHRS and CDR2 YFSETQ. V was cut by 0 bases and J by 0 bases, with 12 bases left in between. CDR3 size: 16 residues. The CDR3 DNA reads as TGCGCCAGCAGCTTGGATCGGGCAGTGATGAACACTGAAGCTTTCTTT. The encoded protein is CASSLDRAVMNTEAFF.

At least ten counts were recorded for this clonotype. V usage is TRBV5-1 and J usage is TRBJ1-1, with TRBD1 matching over 8 bases. Germline assignment: CDR1 SGHRS and CDR2 YFSETQ. The V segment lost 0 bases and the J segment 1 base; nucleotides outside the gene matches: 8. There are 17 residues in the CDR3. The CDR3 bases are TGCGCCAGCAGCTTGGCCCCGTCGGGACAGGCGAACACTGAAGCTTTCTTT. Translated, it gives CASSLAPSGQANTEAFF. The full variable domain, in which reference TRBV5-1 and TRBJ1-1 provide the parts outside the CDR3, is KAGVTQTPRYLIKTRGQQVTLSCSPISGHRSVSWYQQTPGQGLQFLFEYFSETQRNKGNFPGRFSGRQFSNSRSEMNVSTLELGDSALYLCASSLAPSGQANTEAFFGQGTRLTVV.

This clonotype was seen ten or more times. The chain uses TRBV28 and TRBJ1-5; D gene ambiguous. V gave up 2 bases and J gave up 5 bases, with 10 bases separating them. In germline, CDR1 is MDHEN, CDR2 SYDVKM. The CDR3 contains 14 residues. The CDR3 region has the DNA TGTGCCAGCAGTTTAGGGGTAGGGCATCAGCCCCAGCATTTT. Its protein is CASSLGVGHQPQHF. Full variable domain (remainder filled in from reference TRBV28 and TRBJ1-5): DVKVTQSSRYLVKRTGEKVFLECVQDMDHENMFWYRQDPGLGLRLIYFSYDVKMKEKGDIPEGYSVSREKKERFSLILESASTNQTSMYLCASSLGVGHQPQHFGDGTRLSIL.

This clonotype was observed a single time. This may stem from a read error, because a much larger clone lies one nucleotide away. V gene TRBV5-1 combines with J gene TRBJ2-3, with D unclear. Per germline, CDR1 SGHRS and CDR2 YFSETQ. The CDR3 covers 16 residues. CDR3 bases: TGCCCCAGCAGCTTGTTGAGTTCGTGGGAAGGAGATACGCAGTATTTT. Encoded protein: CPSSLLSSWEGDTQYF.

This chain connects TRBV7-2 to TRBJ2-1; D may be TRBD1 or TRBD2 (6 bases each). Trimming took off 5 bases at V and 3 bases at J, with 17 bases between the two ends. The CDR3 runs 16 residues. Germline V gene data show CDR1 as SGHTA and CDR2 as FQGNSA. CDR3 residues: CASSDRIGGGYNEQFF. The CDR3 nucleotides read TGTGCCAGCAGCGATCGAATAGGGGGAGGCTACAATGAGCAGTTCTTC. The whole variable domain, remainder taken from reference TRBV7-2 and TRBJ2-1, is GAGVSQSPSNKVTEKGKDVELRCDPISGHTALYWYRQSLGQGLEFLIYFQGNSAPDKSGLPSDRFSAERTGGSVSTLTIQRTQQEDSAVYLCASSDRIGGGYNEQFFGPGTRLTVL.

This chain joins TRBV20-1 and TRBJ2-1; D is possibly TRBD2 (7 bases). The CDR3 spans 15 residues. Germline CDR1 DFQATT, CDR2 SNEGSKA (reference sequence). V was pared by 2 bases and J by 6 bases, with 17 bases between. CDR3 protein: CSARLPDGGRNEQFF. DNA for the CDR3: TGCAGTGCTAGACTTCCGGACGGGGGGCGCAATGAGCAGTTCTTC.

The chain combines TRBV7-6 with TRBJ2-1; 9 positions match TRBD2. J was trimmed by 6 bases and V by 3 bases; bases with no gene match: 6. Germline V CDR1 and CDR2: SGHVS, FNYEAQ. CDR3 size: 15 residues. This CDR3 is CASSLILLAGNEQFF. The CDR3, as DNA: TGTGCCAGCAGCTTGATCCTACTAGCGGGCAATGAGCAGTTCTTC.

This clonotype was recorded a few times. The genes are TRBV20-1 and TRBJ1-3; 7 nucleotides line up with TRBD1. The junction had 8 bases not matched to a gene; V was cut back by 0 bases and J by 6 bases. Germline loops: CDR1 DFQATT, CDR2 SNEGSKA (reference sequence). The CDR3 is 15 amino acids. The CDR3 region has the DNA TGCAGTGCTAGAGACACCCTGACAGGGACAAACACCATATATTTT. Translated, it gives CSARDTLTGTNTIYF.

This clonotype was found many times. The J gene is TRBJ1-6, the V gene TRBV20-1; D not resolved. Germline V gene sequence: CDR1 DFQATT, CDR2 SNEGSKA (reference sequence). V lost 6 bases, J lost 0 bases, and 9 bases lay in between. The CDR3 totals 14 residues. This CDR3 reads CSAEPRSYNSPLHF. Here the CDR3 DNA reads TGCAGTGCGGAACCTCGCTCCTATAATTCACCCCTCCACTTT.

Many counts were recorded for this clonotype. The rearrangement uses TRBV12-3 or TRBV12-4 and TRBJ2-3; D gene uncertain. Trimming pared 5 bases from V and 6 bases from J, leaving 12 bases between. The CDR3 spans 13 residues. In nucleotides, the CDR3 is TGTGCCAGCAGTACCGAAGCTGTGGATACGCAGTATTTT. It specifies CASSTEAVDTQYF.

This clonotype was counted only a few times. The chain carries TRBV3-1 and TRBJ2-7, with D perhaps TRBD1 (6 bases). Trimming left V 4 bases short and J 0 bases short, with 16 bases between. CDR3 length: 16 amino acids. CDR1 is LGHDT, CDR2 YNNKEL, per germline (reference sequence). The CDR3 DNA reads TGTGCCAGCAGCCGGACAGCTAAGTACGTCTCCTACGAGCAGTACTTC. Protein product: CASSRTAKYVSYEQYF.

Comment on this clonotype: A read error may explain this, as a much larger clone is one base away. The chain joins TRBV6-1 to TRBJ1-2; the D gene is possibly TRBD1 (6 bases). Germline loops: CDR1 MNHNS, CDR2 SASEGT. The CDR3 contains 13 residues. In nucleotides, the CDR3 is TGTGCCAGCAGAACCACAGGGAACTATGGCGACACCTTC. Translation gives CASRTTGNYGDTF.

Only a few counts were recorded for this clonotype. V usage is TRBV5-1 and J usage is TRBJ1-1; D not resolved. V was cut by 1 base and J by 6 bases, with 10 bases left in between. Per germline, CDR1 SGHRS and CDR2 YFSETQ. CDR3 size: 13 residues. The CDR3 DNA sequence: TGCGCCAGCAGCTTGTACGGTGTCGCTGAAGCTTTCTTT. Protein sequence: CASSLYGVAEAFF.

This clonotype has a count of ten or more. The genes are TRBV5-1 and TRBJ1-1; a weak D match, TRBD1 (6 bases). Trimming removed 4 bases from V and 3 bases from J, with 10 bases in between. This CDR3 is 13 amino acids long. The germline V gene encodes CDR1 SGHRS and CDR2 YFSETQ. CDR3 residues: CASSGTSDTEAFF. The CDR3 DNA reads as TGCGCCAGCAGCGGGACATCCGACACTGAAGCTTTCTTT.

The sample holds a few counts of this clonotype. The gene calls are TRBV5-6 and TRBJ2-1, with 9 bases fitting TRBD1. The V gene end was trimmed by 4 bases and the J gene end by 3 bases; junction bases not matched to a gene: 5. Germline assignment: CDR1 SGHDT and CDR2 YYEEEE. The CDR3 sequence is 15 residues long. CDR3 sequence: CASSQRDRDYNEQFF. CDR3 in DNA: TGTGCCAGCAGCCAACGGGACAGGGACTACAATGAGCAGTTCTTC. Filled out from reference TRBV5-6 and TRBJ2-1, the complete variable domain reads DAGVTQSPTHLIKTRGQQVTLRCSPKSGHDTVSWYQQALGQGPQFIFQYYEEEERQRGNFPDRFSGHQFPNYSSELNVNALLLGDSALYLCASSQRDRDYNEQFFGPGTRLTVL.

This clonotype was found many times. The chain couples TRBV5-1 to TRBJ2-5; D is unclear. From germline, CDR1 is SGHRS and CDR2 YFSETQ. The CDR3 is 12 residues long. V was clipped by 4 bases and J by 4 bases, with 8 bases between them. CDR3 bases: TGCGCCAGCAGCGGAAGAGGAGAGACCCAGTACTTC. Its protein is CASSGRGETQYF.

This clonotype has at least ten counts. The rearrangement joins TRBV20-1 to TRBJ2-3; the match to TRBD1 covers 8 bases. This CDR3 has 15 amino acids. Germline V CDR1 and CDR2: DFQATT, SNEGSKA (reference sequence). Trimming removed 4 bases from V and 3 bases from J; junction bases left unmatched: 9. The CDR3 is CSAKATGVRTDTQYF. The CDR3 DNA sequence: TGCAGTGCTAAGGCGACAGGGGTTAGGACAGATACGCAGTATTTT.